This T cell receptor (beta chain) derives from a study of PD-1 blockade in classical Hodgkin lymphoma. Study outcomes and limitations: By C4D1, CD4+ diversity increased significantly, especially in complete responders. Differences between repertoires have undefined causes, possibly disease activity or prior therapy. Baseline diversity was lower in partial responders and progressors than complete responders.

A word on this clone: Its cognate antigen is unknown.

Relapse after autologous stem cell transplantation occurred in every patient, and brentuximab vedotin exposure varied. CDR1 and CDR2 from the germline V gene are MRHNA and SNTAGT. V dropped 0 bases and J dropped 6 bases, with 17 bases sitting between them. CDR3 size: 17 residues. Only in-frame clones appear in the TCRdb table, and some are missing; sequencing was by immunoSEQ multiplex PCR. The table has roughly 23,000 clones, around 69% seen once; the top ten hold approximately 17%. V is TRBV6-4 and J is TRBJ2-2; D is unclear. The source material was peripheral blood mononuclear cells (PBMCs), sampled at baseline. The source of this sequence is a human donor with classical Hodgkin lymphoma. Written as DNA, the CDR3 is TGTGCCAGCAGTGACTCGTGTAGTATGACCTTCTCCGGGGAGCTGTTTTTT. As protein: CASSDSCSMTFSGELFF.